Listed below are T cell receptor beta chains from one sample, sequenced in a study of T cell responses to AZD1222 COVID-19 vaccine. The repertoire was sequenced with immunoSEQ multiplex PCR; TCRdb's copy has only in-frame clones and lacks some. Among 80,000 to 95,000 clones listed, approximately 89% were seen once. This specimen was peripheral blood, taken on day 0 of MenACWY control vaccination. These receptors originate from an adult in good health. The CDR3 runs from the conserved cysteine through the conserved F or W. D genes are given only for firm matches. Size is stated for part of the rows, as once, few or many counts, or as a class when the clone is expanded.

d_call j_call v_call clone_size cdr3_aa cdr3_nt
TRBD1 TRBJ1-2 TRBV7-2 - CASSPGQGGGYTF TGTGCCAGCAGCCCTGGACAGGGAGGTGGCTACACCTTC
- TRBJ1-1 TRBV2 once CASSALGDTEAFF TGTGCCAGCAGTGCCCTCGGGGACACTGAAGCTTTCTTT
TRBD1 TRBJ2-3 TRBV4-3 - CASSQDRGTGTDTQYF TGCGCCAGCAGCCAAGATCGGGGGACAGGGACAGATACGCAGTATTTT
- TRBJ2-2 TRBV5-4 - CASSLQGTGELFF TGTGCCAGCAGCCTACAGGGTACCGGGGAGCTGTTTTTT
- TRBJ2-1 TRBV11-2 - CASSSQGRNEQFF TGTGCCAGCAGCTCCCAGGGTCGCAATGAGCAGTTCTTC
- TRBJ1-4 TRBV6-5 - CASSNIGATNEKLFF TGTGCCAGCAGTAACATAGGGGCGACGAATGAAAAACTGTTTTTT
- TRBJ1-1 TRBV5-6 - CASSLGRGAEAFF TGTGCCAGCAGCTTGGGGAGGGGGGCTGAAGCTTTCTTT
- TRBJ2-1 TRBV5-1 once CASSLAGLAKSYNEQFF TGCGCCAGCAGCTTGGCCGGGTTAGCGAAATCCTACAATGAGCAGTTCTTC
TRBD1 TRBJ1-2 TRBV27 - CASRSSDRAYVRYTF TGTGCCAGCAGGTCCTCAGACAGGGCCTATGTACGCTACACCTTC
- TRBJ1-2 TRBV11-2 - CASSLDPSGWNGYTF TGTGCCAGCAGCTTAGATCCTTCGGGTTGGAATGGCTACACCTTC
TRBD1 TRBJ1-2 TRBV2 - CASSEHSTGGDGYTF TGTGCCAGCAGTGAACACTCGACAGGGGGCGATGGCTACACCTTC
- TRBJ2-6 TRBV2 once CASGPGANVLTF TGTGCCAGCGGGCCAGGGGCCAACGTCCTGACTTTC
- TRBJ2-6 TRBV3-1/TRBV3-2 - CASSQSPRSSGANVLTF TGTGCCAGCAGCCAATCCCCAAGGAGCTCTGGGGCCAACGTCCTGACTTTC
- TRBJ1-1 TRBV28 - CASSFSGGYTEAFF TGTGCCAGCAGTTTTTCTGGGGGCTACACTGAAGCTTTCTTT
- TRBJ1-4 TRBV6-6 - CASSYSEATNEKLFF TGTGCCAGCAGTTACTCGGAGGCCACTAATGAAAAACTGTTTTTT
TRBD2 TRBJ2-3 TRBV7-6 - CASSLEPSGGTDTQYF TGTGCCAGCAGCTTAGAGCCTAGCGGGGGGACAGATACGCAGTATTTT
- TRBJ1-2 TRBV12-3/TRBV12-4 - CASSLRQNYGYTF TGTGCCAGCAGTTTACGGCAGAACTATGGCTACACCTTC
- TRBJ2-2 TRBV19 - CASSSRILDGELFF TGTGCCAGTAGTTCCAGGATACTGGACGGGGAGCTGTTTTTT
- TRBJ2-1 TRBV13 - CASSLVQDNEQFF TGTGCCAGCAGCTTAGTACAGGACAATGAGCAGTTCTTC
- TRBJ1-5 TRBV13 - CASSPPGGQPQHF TGTGCCAGCTCCCCACCGGGGGGCCAGCCCCAGCATTTT
- TRBJ2-3 TRBV20-1 - CSASATLTGDTQYF TGCAGTGCTAGTGCAACCCTGACGGGGGATACGCAGTATTTT
- TRBJ1-1 TRBV2 - CAAGGHYTEAFF TGTGCCGCGGGGGGGCACTACACTGAAGCTTTCTTT
- TRBJ1-1 TRBV6-2/TRBV6-3 - CASSYSRPTAEAFF TGTGCCAGCAGTTACTCGCGGCCGACGGCTGAAGCTTTCTTT
- TRBJ2-1 TRBV21-1 - CASSNNRSSEQSSSYNEQFF TGTGCCAGCAGCAATAACAGGAGCTCGGAACAGAGTAGCTCCTACAATGAGCAGTTCTTC
- TRBJ1-2 TRBV30 - CAWSVHRANYGYTF TGTGCCTGGAGTGTACACAGGGCGAACTATGGCTACACCTTC
TRBD2 TRBJ2-2 TRBV7-9 - CASSTRGGLGTGELFF TGTGCCAGCAGCACGCGGGGGGGCCTCGGCACCGGGGAGCTGTTTTTT
TRBD2 TRBJ2-5 TRBV11-3 - CASSLMLIAGGPLEETQYF TGTGCCAGCAGCCTAATGCTCATAGCGGGGGGGCCCCTTGAGGAGACCCAGTACTTC
- TRBJ1-2 TRBV27 - CASSFSFGLGGYTF TGTGCCAGCAGTTTTTCTTTCGGGCTCGGTGGCTACACCTTC
- TRBJ2-1 TRBV7-6 - CASSPTRVQGYNEQFF TGTGCCAGCAGCCCGACTAGAGTTCAGGGTTACAATGAGCAGTTCTTC
- TRBJ1-2 TRBV4-3 once CASSQDLVPYGYTF TGCGCCAGCAGCCAAGATTTGGTGCCTTATGGCTACACCTTC
- TRBJ2-2 TRBV19 - CASSITQAMGELFF TGTGCCAGTAGTATAACGCAGGCTATGGGGGAGCTGTTTTTT
- TRBJ2-2 TRBV6-2/TRBV6-3 - CASSTGTHTGELFF TGTGCCAGCAGTACCGGGACTCACACCGGGGAGCTGTTTTTT
- TRBJ2-3 TRBV2 - CASSEALGLSASTDTQYF TGTGCCAGCAGTGAAGCGCTGGGGTTGAGTGCTAGCACAGATACGCAGTATTTT
- TRBJ2-1 TRBV5-1 - CASSLAPGDSGKQFF TGCGCCAGCAGCTTGGCCCCTGGCGATAGCGGCAAGCAGTTCTTC
TRBD1 TRBJ1-5 TRBV25-1 - CASREDRGNQPQHF TGTGCCAGCAGGGAGGACAGGGGCAATCAGCCCCAGCATTTT
- TRBJ2-7 TRBV27 - CATALSSHYEQYF TGTGCCACTGCTCTGAGTAGTCACTACGAGCAGTACTTC
TRBD1 TRBJ1-6 TRBV28 - CASSVGSTGGYSPLHF TGTGCCAGCAGCGTTGGAAGCACAGGGGGTTATTCACCCCTCCACTTT
- TRBJ2-3 TRBV30 - CAWSGTLVHTQYF TGTGCCTGGAGTGGGACCCTGGTGCATACGCAGTATTTT
TRBD1 TRBJ1-1 TRBV10-1 - CASSTDRVNTEAFF TGCGCCAGCAGCACCGACAGGGTGAACACTGAAGCTTTCTTT
- TRBJ2-2 TRBV10-2 - CAISQANTGELFF TGCGCCATTTCACAGGCGAACACCGGGGAGCTGTTTTTT
- TRBJ2-2 TRBV10-1 - CASRMTGTGELFF TGCGCCAGCAGGATGACAGGCACCGGGGAGCTGTTTTTT
- TRBJ1-2 TRBV9 - CASSVETGGFYGYTF TGTGCCAGCAGCGTAGAGACGGGGGGCTTCTATGGCTACACCTTC
- TRBJ1-1 TRBV12-5 once CASGLRQGTEAFF TGTGCTAGTGGTCTCCGTCAGGGGACTGAAGCTTTCTTT